This T cell receptor (beta chain) was identified in a study of blood T cell repertoires in COVID-19. Sequenced by immunoSEQ multiplex PCR; TCRdb stores in-frame clones only, minus some. This table has more than 55,000 clones, 75% to 90% appearing once. The source material was peripheral blood. The source is a woman aged 80 or over with acute or convalescent COVID-19.

The CDR3, as DNA: TGTGCCATCGCGGACAGGGAGGGTAATGGCTACACCTTC. It specifies CAIADREGNGYTF. The chain carries TRBV10-3 and TRBJ1-2, with 8 bases aligning to TRBD1. V lost 8 bases, J lost 6 bases, and 8 bases stayed unmatched. Germline V CDR1 and CDR2: ENHRY, SYGVKD. This CDR3 comprises 13 residues.